The subject of this entry is one T cell receptor (beta chain). Data came from immunoSEQ multiplex PCR; TCRdb stores just in-frame clones and leaves some out. The table includes about 270,000 clones, more than 85% detected once. Followed over time, Seattle patients had been enrolled while infection was active. This entry belongs to a study of blood T cell repertoires in COVID-19. Study at large: COVID-19 samples, acute and convalescent, were from the United States, Italy and Spain.

V was shortened by 5 bases and J by 4 bases, with 20 bases between the two germline ends. Germline V CDR1 and CDR2: SGHAT, FQNNGV. The CDR3 has 17 amino acids. The TCR sequence derives from a person under 30 with COVID-19, enrolled during active disease. The chain employs TRBV11-2 and TRBJ2-2; the D is unclear. The sample consisted of peripheral blood. In DNA, the CDR3 is TGTGCCAGCAGCCCCCTAATTGGGCAGATAACCACCGGGGAGCTGTTTTTT. Its translation is CASSPLIGQITTGELFF.